This is a list of T cell receptor beta chains from one sample in a study of T-cell reconstitution after alpha-beta-depleted transplantation in children. TCRdb re-derived calls from the PCR reads in MiXCR, one entry per CDR3 protein. Among some 440,000 distinct CDR3 sequences listed, around 15% were seen once. Sequenced here: PBMCs, mostly from graft donor cells, sampled 360 days after TCRalphabeta/CD19-depleted stem cell transplant. These receptors all come from a boy younger than two who had a stem cell transplant for Wiskott-Aldrich syndrome, so the T cells may come from the graft donor. The CDR3 runs from the conserved cysteine through the conserved F or W. D genes are given only for firm matches. Size is stated for part of the rows, as once, few or many counts, or as a class when the clone is expanded.

d_gene	v_gene	abundance	j_gene	CDR3nt	CDR3aa
NA	TRBV7-9	NA	TRBJ2-3	TGTGCCAGCAGCTTAGCTAGGGGCTTCGGCACAGATACGCAGTATTTT	CASSLARGFGTDTQYF
NA	TRBV7-9	few	TRBJ2-3	TGTGCCAGTTTGACCCTAACTAGCACAGATACGCAGTATTTT	CASLTLTSTDTQYF
NA	TRBV12-3/TRBV12-4	NA	TRBJ2-7	TGTGCCAGCAGCGTATCCACCTACGAGCAGTACTTC	CASSVSTYEQYF
TRBD2	TRBV10-3	many	TRBJ2-7	TGTGCCATCAGTGAGTTTGGACTAGCGGGAGCCTACGAGCAGTACTTC	CAISEFGLAGAYEQYF
NA	TRBV20-1	NA	TRBJ2-7	TGCAGTGCTAGAGGGCGGGGGCTTTCCTACGAGCAGTACTTC	CSARGRGLSYEQYF
TRBD1	TRBV28	few	TRBJ2-1	TGTGCCAGCAGTTTATGGGGACAGGGGGCGAGGAATGAGCAGTTCTTC	CASSLWGQGARNEQFF
TRBD1	TRBV20-1	NA	TRBJ2-7	TGCAGTGCTGACAGGGGGCGTAATGCCTACGAGCAGTACTTC	CSADRGRNAYEQYF
TRBD2	TRBV7-6	few	TRBJ2-1	TGTGCCAGCAGCTTAGCGTTCCGGACAACCGGGAGGATATACAGTGAGCAGTTCTTC	CASSLAFRTTGRIYSEQFF
NA	TRBV4-1	many	TRBJ2-1	TGCGCCAGCAGCCAAGATTTTACTCATTCTGGCTATGAGCAGTTCTTC	CASSQDFTHSGYEQFF
NA	TRBV6-5	NA	TRBJ2-4	TGTGCCAGCAGTTACATCCCGGGGATGGGAATTCAGTACTTC	CASSYIPGMGIQYF
TRBD1	TRBV4-1	many	TRBJ2-3	TGCGCCAGCAGTCCCCCGGGACAGGGCACAGATACGCAGTATTTT	CASSPPGQGTDTQYF
NA	TRBV12-3/TRBV12-4	NA	TRBJ2-2	TGTGCCAGCACCCTACAGGGGGGGACTAGATGGGTCGGGGAGCTGTTTTTT	CASTLQGGTRWVGELFF
NA	TRBV5-1	many	TRBJ2-7	TGCGCCAGCAGCTTTTCAGGGAGCTCCTACGAGCAGTACTTC	CASSFSGSSYEQYF
TRBD1	TRBV7-6	NA	TRBJ1-6	TGTGCCAGCAGCTCGCGGACAGGCCATTTCTATAATTCACCCCTCCACTTT	CASSSRTGHFYNSPLHF
NA	TRBV7-6	NA	TRBJ2-2	TGTGCCAGCAGCCGATGGGCCGGGGAGCTGTTTTTT	CASSRWAGELFF
NA	TRBV18	NA	TRBJ2-2	TGTGCCAGCTCCCGATTAGAAATACAGGTCTTCGCTTCGAACACCGGGGAGCTGTTTTTT	CASSRLEIQVFASNTGELFF
NA	TRBV5-1	few	TRBJ1-3	TGCGCCAGCAGCGGCGGCGCTGACACTCGCTCTGGAAACACCATATATTTT	CASSGGADTRSGNTIYF
NA	TRBV18	few	TRBJ2-3	TGTGCCAGCTCACCTCCACTAGTTTTCGGAGATACGCAGTATTTT	CASSPPLVFGDTQYF
NA	TRBV12-3/TRBV12-4	few	TRBJ2-3	TGTGCCAGCAGTTTAATTGTAGGGGTTAGCACAGATACGCAGTATTTT	CASSLIVGVSTDTQYF
NA	TRBV20-1	few	TRBJ2-5	TGCAGTGCTAGCGGCCTAGGGGGAAACCGGGGAGAGACCCAGTACTTC	CSASGLGGNRGETQYF
TRBD2	TRBV7-2	once	TRBJ2-5	TGTGCCAGCAGCGCACTAGCGGGGGTGCAAGAGACCCAGTACTTC	CASSALAGVQETQYF
NA	TRBV12-3/TRBV12-4	few	TRBJ1-3	TGTGCCAGCAGTTTCTTCCCCTACTACGGCCGGGACACCATATATTTT	CASSFFPYYGRDTIYF
TRBD1	TRBV18	NA	TRBJ2-3	TGTGCCAGCTCACCAATACAGGGGAGTACGCAGTATTTT	CASSPIQGSTQYF
TRBD2	TRBV25-1	NA	TRBJ2-2	TGTGCCAGCAGTGAAGGGATACTAGCGGGAGGGCTGTTTTTT	CASSEGILAGGLFF
NA	TRBV6-5	many	TRBJ2-5	TGTGCCAGCATCCTCGGAGAGACCCAGTACTTC	CASILGETQYF
TRBD1	TRBV30	few	TRBJ2-3	TGTGCCTGGGGCAGGGGGCAGGGCACAGATACGCAGTATTTT	CAWGRGQGTDTQYF
NA	TRBV5-1	few	TRBJ2-7	TGCGCCAGCAGCTCTCTGACCTACGAGCAGTACTTC	CASSSLTYEQYF
TRBD2	TRBV4-1	NA	TRBJ2-5	TGCGCCAGCAGCCAAGGGCCTAGCGGGGCGGGGACCCAGTACTTC	CASSQGPSGAGTQYF
NA	TRBV18	few	TRBJ2-1	TGTGCCAGCTCACCGGCCGGTCTGGGCGGCTTTAGGTACAATGAGCAGTTCTTC	CASSPAGLGGFRYNEQFF
NA	TRBV5-1	NA	TRBJ2-5	TGCGCCAGCAGCTTGGGAAGTGCTGAGACCCAGTACTTC	CASSLGSAETQYF
TRBD1	TRBV18	few	TRBJ2-1	TGTGCCAGCTCACTAGGACAGGGACATGAGCAGTTCTTC	CASSLGQGHEQFF
NA	TRBV11-2	few	TRBJ1-4	TGTGCCAGCAGCTTACCCGGCAGGCTTAATGAAAAACTGTTTTTT	CASSLPGRLNEKLFF
NA	TRBV7-9	NA	TRBJ1-2	TGTGCCAGCAGCTTATCCGCTACTAATCCCTATGGCTACACCTTC	CASSLSATNPYGYTF
NA	TRBV6-1	NA	TRBJ1-1	TGTGCCAGCAGCGAACGGTGGGCAGAGAACACTGAAGCTTTCTTT	CASSERWAENTEAFF
TRBD1	TRBV24-1	few	TRBJ2-3	TGTGCCACCAGTGATTTGGGGACAGGGCGGACCACAGATACGCAGTATTTT	CATSDLGTGRTTDTQYF
NA	TRBV12-3/TRBV12-4	few	TRBJ1-5	TGTGCCAGCAGTTGGGGTATCCAGCCCCAGCATTTT	CASSWGIQPQHF
NA	TRBV13	NA	TRBJ2-1	TGTGCCAGCTTAGGCCACAGCTACAATGAGCAGTTCTTC	CASLGHSYNEQFF
TRBD2	TRBV6-1	NA	TRBJ2-1	TGTGCCAGCAGTGGATTGGGACTAGCGGGAGAGCAGTTCTTC	CASSGLGLAGEQFF
NA	TRBV4-1	few	TRBJ2-3	TGCGCCAGCAGCCAGGGAACTTTACTTAACACAGATACGCAGTATTTT	CASSQGTLLNTDTQYF
TRBD1	TRBV12-3/TRBV12-4	few	TRBJ2-1	TGTGCCAGCAGTTTATCGTTATTTTGGGACAGGGTCCCCAATGAGCAGTTCTTC	CASSLSLFWDRVPNEQFF
NA	TRBV13	once	TRBJ2-5	TGTGCCAGCAGCCGGACTAAGGGAGAGACCCAGTACTTC	CASSRTKGETQYF